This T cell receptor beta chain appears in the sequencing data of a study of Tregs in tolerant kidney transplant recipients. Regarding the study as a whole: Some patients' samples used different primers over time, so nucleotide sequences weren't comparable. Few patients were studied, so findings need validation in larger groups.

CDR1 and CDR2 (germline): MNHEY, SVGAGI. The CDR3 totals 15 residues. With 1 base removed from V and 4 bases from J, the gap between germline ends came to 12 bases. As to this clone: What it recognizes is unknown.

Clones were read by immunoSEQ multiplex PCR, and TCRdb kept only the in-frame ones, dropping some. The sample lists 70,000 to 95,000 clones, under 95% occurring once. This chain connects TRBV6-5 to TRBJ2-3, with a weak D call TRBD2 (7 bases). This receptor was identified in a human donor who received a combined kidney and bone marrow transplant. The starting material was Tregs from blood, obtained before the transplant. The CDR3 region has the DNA TGTGCCAGCAGTTACTGGGGGGGGGCCCCAGATACGCAGTATTTT. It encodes CASSYWGGAPDTQYF.